This T cell receptor (beta chain) was sequenced during a study of T cell responses to AZD1222 COVID-19 vaccine. V gave up 1 base and J gave up 0 bases, with 11 bases separating them. Germline V CDR1 and CDR2: MGHRA, YSYEKL. This CDR3 contains 16 residues. The data were produced by immunoSEQ multiplex PCR, yet TCRdb's version contains in-frame clones alone and is incomplete. Here the sample spans 65,000 to 70,000 clones, about four fifths being singletons. Study results and caveats: Per reports, nearly half of all spike-specific TCRs target regions that are unmutated in variants. White British donors predominated, females outnumbered males, and clonal diversity was possibly underestimated.

As concerns this clone: The antigen is not known.

This chain links TRBV4-1 with TRBJ2-3; D remains ambiguous. The starting material was peripheral blood, obtained 28 days after the second AZD1222 dose. The receptor comes from an adult who received the AZD1222 COVID-19 vaccine. The CDR3 DNA reads TGCGCCAGCAGCCAAGCCGAAGGGCCTAGCACAGATACGCAGTATTTT. Encoded protein: CASSQAEGPSTDTQYF.